Following are 6 T cell receptor beta chains from one sample sequenced in a study of early stage breast cancer tumors. Profiling relied on immunoSEQ multiplex PCR, and the TCRdb table lists in-frame clones only, not all of them. Of some 70,000 clones in the sample, roughly three quarters were seen once. The sequenced material came from blood. The receptors stem from a person aged 55 to 75 with breast cancer.

This chain joins TRBV6-6 and TRBJ1-1; D gene uncertain. V lost 2 bases and J 5 bases, leaving 0 bases between the germline ends. The CDR3 extends over 10 amino acids. Germline assignment: CDR1 MNHNY and CDR2 SVGAGI (reference sequence). For the CDR3, the DNA is TGTGCCAGCAGTTACACTGAAGCTTTCTTT. Its protein is CASSYTEAFF.

The rearrangement links TRBV28 to TRBJ2-1, with D unresolved. Trimming took 2 bases from V and 7 from J, leaving 12 bases between them. The CDR3 loop spans 14 amino acids. CDR1 is MDHEN and CDR2 is SYDVKM in the germline V gene. CDR3 sequence: CASSLVGSENEQFF. The CDR3 coding sequence is TGTGCCAGCAGTTTAGTGGGGTCTGAGAATGAGCAGTTCTTC.

J is TRBJ2-7 and V is TRBV2; a weak D match, TRBD1 (6 bases). The CDR3 loop spans 12 amino acids. V was cut by 5 bases and J by 3 bases, with 8 bases left in between. Germline V gives CDR1 SNHLY, CDR2 FYNNEI. The CDR3 DNA sequence: TGTGCCAGCAGTCGACAGGACTACGAGCAGTACTTC. It specifies CASSRQDYEQYF.

The V and J genes are TRBV5-4 and TRBJ2-3; maybe TRBD1 (6 bases). Trimming removed 2 bases at V and 2 bases at J, with 9 bases between. CDR1 is SGHNT, CDR2 YYREEE, per germline (reference sequence). The CDR3 has 14 amino acids. CDR3: CASSLGGVTDTQYF. The CDR3 nucleotides read TGTGCCAGCAGCTTAGGGGGAGTCACAGATACGCAGTATTTT.

The V call is TRBV18, the J call TRBJ2-5; D is undetermined. Germline V gene data show CDR1 as KGHSH and CDR2 as LQKENI. Trimming shortened V by 3 bases and J by 4 bases, and 9 bases separated the two germline ends. CDR3 length: 13 amino acids. Here the CDR3 reads CASSPRRGETQYF. The CDR3 bases are TGTGCCAGCTCACCTCGCCGCGGAGAGACCCAGTACTTC.

In regard to this clone: One end of the junction varies from germline; a read error may be responsible. The V gene is TRBV29-1, the J gene TRBJ2-5; 7 nucleotides match TRBD2. Germline V lookup: CDR1 SQVTM, CDR2 ANQGSEA. There are 15 residues in the CDR3. CDR3 sequence reads: CSVEGILAAQETQYF. Here the CDR3 DNA reads TGCAGCGTCGAAGGTATCCTAGCGGCCCAAGAGACCCAGTACTTC.